This T cell receptor (beta chain) was retrieved from a study of cytomegalovirus exposure and HLA in healthy donors. Study-wide points: Researchers reported that a few CMV-associated chains were confirmed in vitro as CMV antigen-specific. The study designated about 160 TCR beta chains cytomegalovirus-associated.

This clone was found once. Its antigen is currently unknown. Both 60 Vbeta primers and 13 Jbeta primers went into the PCR. The repertoire was sequenced with immunoSEQ multiplex PCR; TCRdb's copy has only in-frame clones and lacks some. Among roughly 190,000 clones, about 86% were seen once, and the ten largest hold about 1.7%. The TCR comes from a man in his forties or fifties in good health and CMV-seropositive. The sequenced material came from PBMCs.

CDR3 residues: CASKWGQANYGYTF. The CDR3 nucleotides are TGTGCCAGCAAATGGGGGCAGGCTAACTATGGCTACACCTTC. The chain combines TRBV28 with TRBJ1-2; tentatively, D is TRBD1 (6 bases). The germline CDR1 and CDR2 sequences are MDHEN and SYDVKM. The CDR3 sequence is 14 residues long. Trimming took off 7 bases at V and 0 bases at J, with 12 bases between the two ends.